One sample yielded the 5 T cell receptor beta chains listed below, sequenced in a study of OX40 agonist ivuxolimab in advanced cancers. Repertoires were generated with immunoSEQ multiplex PCR, while TCRdb's copy carries only in-frame clones and drops some. The sample consists of tens of thousands of clones, about 89% of them appearing once. This specimen consisted of CD4+ or CD8+ T cells sorted from blood, obtained in a trial of the OX40 agonist ivuxolimab. Receptors originate from an adult with an advanced solid tumor such as melanoma, head and neck, liver or kidney cancer.

This clone was seen more than once but under ten times. The rearrangement joins TRBV5-4 to TRBJ1-2; D might be TRBD1 (5 bases). V lost 0 bases, J lost 3 bases, and 12 bases lay in between. The CDR3 sequence is 15 residues long. CDR1 is SGHNT, CDR2 YYREEE, per germline (reference sequence). CDR3: CASSLAGRGDYGYTF. The CDR3 DNA follows: TGTGCCAGCAGCTTGGCTGGGAGGGGCGACTATGGCTACACCTTC.

The V call is TRBV29-1, the J call TRBJ2-5; no reliable D call. With 4 bases removed from V and 0 bases from J, the gap between germline ends came to 3 bases. The CDR3 runs 11 residues. Germline-derived CDR1 and CDR2 are SQVTM and ANQGSEA. DNA for the CDR3: TGCAGCGTTGTTGACCAAGAGACCCAGTACTTC. Its translation is CSVVDQETQYF.

This rearrangement joins TRBV10-3 to TRBJ2-1, with 7 positions matching TRBD2. There are 14 residues in the CDR3. CDR1 is ENHRY, CDR2 SYGVKD, per germline. Trimming removed 0 bases from V and 9 bases from J; junction bases left unmatched: 5. The CDR3 DNA reads as TGTGCCATCAGTGAGTCGTGGACTAGTGGTGAGCAGTTCTTC. As protein: CAISESWTSGEQFF.

This chain links TRBV19 with TRBJ1-1, with a weak D call TRBD1 (5 bases). With 3 bases removed from V and 5 bases from J, the gap between germline ends came to 13 bases. The germline CDR1 and CDR2 sequences are LNHDA and SQIVND (reference sequence). This CDR3 is 14 amino acids long. CDR3 nucleotide sequence: TGTGCCAGTAGTATCTCTGTTGGGGGGACTGAAGCTTTCTTT. Protein product: CASSISVGGTEAFF. Using reference TRBV19 and TRBJ1-1 for the parts outside the CDR3, the full variable domain is DGGITQSPKYLFRKEGQNVTLSCEQNLNHDAMYWYRQDPGQGLRLIYYSQIVNDFQKGDIAEGYSVSREKKESFPLTVTSAQKNPTAFYLCASSISVGGTEAFFGQGTRLTVV.

The chain is built from TRBV2 and TRBJ2-7; TRBD1 aligns across 8 bases. V gave up 5 bases and J gave up 3 bases; unmatched junction bases: 3. This CDR3 region has 13 residues. Germline CDR1 is SNHLY and CDR2 is FYNNEI. The CDR3 region has the DNA TGTGCCAGCAGTTTTGACAGGGGCTACGAGCAGTACTTC. Protein product: CASSFDRGYEQYF.